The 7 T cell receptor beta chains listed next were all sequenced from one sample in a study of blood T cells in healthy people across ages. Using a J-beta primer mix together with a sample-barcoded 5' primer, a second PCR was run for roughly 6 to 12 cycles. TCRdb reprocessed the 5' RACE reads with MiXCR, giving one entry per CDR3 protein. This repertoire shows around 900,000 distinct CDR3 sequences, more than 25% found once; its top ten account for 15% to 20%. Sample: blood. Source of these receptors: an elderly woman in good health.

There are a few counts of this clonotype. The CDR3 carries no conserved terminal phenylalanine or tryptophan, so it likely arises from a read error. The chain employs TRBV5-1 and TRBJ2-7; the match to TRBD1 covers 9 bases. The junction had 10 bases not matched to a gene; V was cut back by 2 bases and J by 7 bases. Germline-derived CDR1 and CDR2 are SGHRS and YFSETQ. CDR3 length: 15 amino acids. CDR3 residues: CASSLRTGGSGEQYL. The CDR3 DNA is TGCGCCAGCAGCTTAAGAACAGGGGGCTCCGGGGAGCAGTACTTA.

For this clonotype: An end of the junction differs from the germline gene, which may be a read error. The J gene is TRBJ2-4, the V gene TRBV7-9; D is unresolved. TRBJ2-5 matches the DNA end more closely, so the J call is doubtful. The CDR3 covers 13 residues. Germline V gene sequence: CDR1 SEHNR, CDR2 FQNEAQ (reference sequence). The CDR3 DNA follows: TGTGCCAACAGCTTAGCTGGTGGGGAGACCCAGTACTTC. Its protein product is CANSLAGGETQYF.

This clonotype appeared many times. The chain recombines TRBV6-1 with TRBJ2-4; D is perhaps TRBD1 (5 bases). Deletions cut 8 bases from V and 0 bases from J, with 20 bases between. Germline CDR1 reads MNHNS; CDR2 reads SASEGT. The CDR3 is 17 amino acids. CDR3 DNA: TGTGCCAGCCTCCGGACACGGACCAGTCTAGCCAAAAACATTCAGTACTTC. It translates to CASLRTRTSLAKNIQYF.

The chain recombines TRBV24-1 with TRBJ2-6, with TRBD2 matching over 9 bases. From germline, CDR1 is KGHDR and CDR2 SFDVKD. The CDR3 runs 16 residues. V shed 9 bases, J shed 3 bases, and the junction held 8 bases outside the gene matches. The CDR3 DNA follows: TGTGCCACCGGAAATAGCGGGAGTCATGGGGCCAACGTCCTGACTTTC. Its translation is CATGNSGSHGANVLTF.

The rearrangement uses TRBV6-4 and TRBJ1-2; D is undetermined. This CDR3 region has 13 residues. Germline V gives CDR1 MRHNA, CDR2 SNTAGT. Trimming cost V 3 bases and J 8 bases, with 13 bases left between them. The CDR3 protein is CASSELMGIGYTF. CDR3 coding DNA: TGTGCCAGCAGTGAATTGATGGGAATCGGCTACACCTTC.

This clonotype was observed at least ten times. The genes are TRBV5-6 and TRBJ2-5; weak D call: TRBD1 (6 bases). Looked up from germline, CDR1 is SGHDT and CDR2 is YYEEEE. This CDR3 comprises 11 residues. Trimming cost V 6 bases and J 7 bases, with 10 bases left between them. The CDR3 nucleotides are TGTGCCAGCACCAAACAGGGGACCCAGTACTTC. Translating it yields CASTKQGTQYF.

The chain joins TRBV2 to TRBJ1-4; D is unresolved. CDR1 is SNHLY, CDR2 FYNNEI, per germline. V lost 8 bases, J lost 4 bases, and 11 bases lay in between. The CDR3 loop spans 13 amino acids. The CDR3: CASREQLNEKLFF. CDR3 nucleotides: TGTGCCAGCCGGGAACAGCTTAATGAAAAACTGTTTTTT.